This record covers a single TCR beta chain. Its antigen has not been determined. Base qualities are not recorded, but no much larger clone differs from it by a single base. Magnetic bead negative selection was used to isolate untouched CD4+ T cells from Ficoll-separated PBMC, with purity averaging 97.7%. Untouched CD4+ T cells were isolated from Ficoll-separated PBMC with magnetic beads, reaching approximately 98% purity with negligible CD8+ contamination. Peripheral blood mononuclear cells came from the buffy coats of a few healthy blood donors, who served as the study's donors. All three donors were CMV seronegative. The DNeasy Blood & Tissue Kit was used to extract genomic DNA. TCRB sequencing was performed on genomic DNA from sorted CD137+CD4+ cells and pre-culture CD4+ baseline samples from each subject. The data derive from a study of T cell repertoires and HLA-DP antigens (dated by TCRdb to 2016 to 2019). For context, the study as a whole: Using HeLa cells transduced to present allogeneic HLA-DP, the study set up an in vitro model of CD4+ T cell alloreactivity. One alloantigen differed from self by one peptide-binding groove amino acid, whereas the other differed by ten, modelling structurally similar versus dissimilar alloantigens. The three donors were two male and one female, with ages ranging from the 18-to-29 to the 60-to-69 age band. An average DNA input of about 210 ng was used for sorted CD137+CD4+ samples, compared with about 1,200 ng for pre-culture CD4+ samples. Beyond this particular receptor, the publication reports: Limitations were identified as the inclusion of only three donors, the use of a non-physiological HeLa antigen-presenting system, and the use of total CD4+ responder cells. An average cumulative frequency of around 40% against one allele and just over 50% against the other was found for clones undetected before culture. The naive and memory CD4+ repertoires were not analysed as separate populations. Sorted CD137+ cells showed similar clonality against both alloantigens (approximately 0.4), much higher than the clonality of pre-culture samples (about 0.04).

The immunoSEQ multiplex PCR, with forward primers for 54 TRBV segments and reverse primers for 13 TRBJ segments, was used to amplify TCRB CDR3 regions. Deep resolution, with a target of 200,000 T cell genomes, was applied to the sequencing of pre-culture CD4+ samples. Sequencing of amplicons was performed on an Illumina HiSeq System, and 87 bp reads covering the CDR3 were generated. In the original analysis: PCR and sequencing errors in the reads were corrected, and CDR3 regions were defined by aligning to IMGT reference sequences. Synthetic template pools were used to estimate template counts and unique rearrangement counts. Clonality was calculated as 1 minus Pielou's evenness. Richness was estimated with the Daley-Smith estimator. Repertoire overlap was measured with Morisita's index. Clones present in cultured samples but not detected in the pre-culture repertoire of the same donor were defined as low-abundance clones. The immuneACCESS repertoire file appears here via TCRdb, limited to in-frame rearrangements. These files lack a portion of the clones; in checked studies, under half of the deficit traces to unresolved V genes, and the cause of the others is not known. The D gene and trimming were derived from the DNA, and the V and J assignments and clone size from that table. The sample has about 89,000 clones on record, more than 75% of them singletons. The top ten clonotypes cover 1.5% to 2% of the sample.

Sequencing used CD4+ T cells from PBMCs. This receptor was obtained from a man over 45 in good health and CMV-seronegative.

The bases are TGTGCCAGCAGCTTAACAGTACAAGAGACCCAGTACTTC. Translated, this is CASSLTVQETQYF. Here the chain combines TRBV7-9 and TRBJ2-5, with the D gene call left open. From the cysteine through the phenylalanine, the CDR3 covers 13 amino acids. The entry retains the CDR3 DNA only, 39 bases that are in frame from base 1. The germline ends are 6 bases apart after V is trimmed by 2 bases and J by 2 bases. The germline V gene (reference sequence) provides CDR1 SEHNR and CDR2 FQNEAQ.